This TCR beta chain was found in a study of cytomegalovirus exposure and HLA in healthy donors. Findings of the study overall: In vitro confirmation showed a few CMV-associated chains to be CMV antigen specific. Within the data, a cluster of highly shared sequence variants was likely a sequencing artifact. A previous analysis found most TCR beta V segments productive roughly 87% or roughly 30% of the time. Later on, an analysis found that several of the most significant clusters appeared to be linked to common viral pathogens, which included parvovirus B19.

PCR was performed using 60 Vbeta and 13 Jbeta primers. TCRdb's table, derived via immunoSEQ multiplex PCR, lists solely in-frame clones and lacks some. Counted here are about 160,000 clones, 70% to 80% occurring once; the ten biggest clones make up more than 3%. As to this clone: As yet, its antigen is unknown.

Germline CDR1 reads MNHEY; CDR2 reads SVGAGI. This CDR3 has 13 residues. The V and J ends lost 7 bases and 0 bases respectively, with 9 bases between them. The TCR originated in a man younger than 45 in good health and CMV-seropositive. Sequenced sample: PBMCs. The V and J genes are TRBV6-5 and TRBJ1-2, with a possible D match to TRBD1 (5 bases). The CDR3 DNA reads TGTGCCAGCATCGACAGTGCTAACTATGGCTACACCTTC. The encoded protein is CASIDSANYGYTF.